These 17 T cell receptor beta chains share one sample of origin, sequenced in a study of beta chain features in type 1 diabetes. Of the isolated RNA, all was reverse transcribed, and so the sequenced material was expressed TCRB transcripts. Clones were sequenced by immunoSEQ multiplex PCR, and TCRdb holds only the in-frame ones, with some missing. The sample holds 620,000 or so clones; around a sixth are singletons and the top ten take 0.093%. The sample was naive CD4+ T cells from blood. The receptors were sampled from a man aged 18-30 years in good health.

The J gene is TRBJ2-5, the V gene TRBV5-6; TRBD2 is a possible D gene (6 bases). The CDR3 loop spans 15 amino acids. Germline-derived CDR1 and CDR2 are SGHDT and YYEEEE. V dropped 3 bases and J dropped 5 bases, with 17 bases sitting between them. DNA for the CDR3: TGTGCCAGCAGCTCGGCTCGGAGGGCTCGGGAGACCCAGTACTTC. As protein: CASSSARRARETQYF.

The genes are TRBV6-6 and TRBJ1-2; D gene uncertain. Trimming cost V 0 bases and J 0 bases, with 8 bases left between them. There are 15 residues in the CDR3. Germline V gene data show CDR1 as MNHNY and CDR2 as SVGAGI (reference sequence). The CDR3 sequence: CASSYSTSTNYGYTF. CDR3 sequence (DNA): TGTGCCAGCAGTTACTCGACCAGCACTAACTATGGCTACACCTTC.

This clone has a handful of counts. The chain links TRBV5-1 to TRBJ2-3; TRBD1 aligns across 10 bases. The CDR3 is made up of 16 amino acids. V shed 4 bases, J shed 7 bases, and the junction held 12 bases outside the gene matches. CDR1 SGHRS and CDR2 YFSETQ come from the germline V gene. The chain's CDR3 is CASSVTGTGEANTQYF. The CDR3 region has the DNA TGCGCCAGCAGCGTGACCGGGACAGGGGAAGCTAATACGCAGTATTTT.

This clone appeared a few times. J is TRBJ1-3 and V is TRBV6-5; D is unclear. CDR1 and CDR2 (germline): MNHEY, SVGAGI. CDR3 length: 12 amino acids. The CDR3 spells CARLKSGNTIYF. Written as DNA, the CDR3 is TGTGCTCGGCTTAAGTCTGGAAACACCATATATTTT.

This clone turned up a few times. This sequence joins TRBV7-8 and TRBJ2-2, with a tentative D call TRBD1 (6 bases). Trimming left V 5 bases short and J 0 bases short, with 10 bases between. Looked up from germline, CDR1 is SGHVS and CDR2 is FQNEAQ. This CDR3 spans 15 amino acids. The CDR3 DNA reads as TGTGCCAGCAGCCTTCGGACAGCGAACACCGGGGAGCTGTTTTTT. It is translated as CASSLRTANTGELFF.

This clone was detected a few times. The chain is built from TRBV5-4 and TRBJ2-1; the match to TRBD2 covers 8 bases. Germline CDR1 reads SGHNT; CDR2 reads YYREEE (reference sequence). J lost 4 bases, V lost 5 bases, and 11 bases had no gene match. The CDR3 runs to 16 residues. CDR3 coding DNA: TGTGCCAGCAGTTATTTAACTAGCGGTATTTACAATGAGCAGTTCTTC. The encoded protein is CASSYLTSGIYNEQFF.

The chain recombines TRBV29-1 with TRBJ1-2; D gene uncertain. Deletions cut 2 bases from V and 1 base from J, with 11 bases between. Germline CDR1 is SQVTM and CDR2 is ANQGSEA. The CDR3 is 14 residues long. CDR3 loop: CSVENRRVNYGYTF. DNA for the CDR3: TGCAGCGTTGAAAATAGGCGGGTTAACTATGGCTACACCTTC. The full variable domain, its missing parts supplied by reference TRBV29-1 and TRBJ1-2, is SAVISQKPSRDICQRGTSLTIQCQVDSQVTMMFWYRQQPGQSLTLIATANQGSEATYESGFVIDKFPISRPNLTFSTLTVSNMSPEDSSIYLCSVENRRVNYGYTFGSGTRLTVV.

This clone was found a few times. This chain links TRBV28 with TRBJ1-4, with D maybe TRBD1 (5 bases). V was pared by 1 base and J by 5 bases, with 11 bases between. The CDR3 is 15 amino acids. The germline gives CDR1 MDHEN, CDR2 SYDVKM. For the CDR3, the DNA is TGTGCCAGCAGTTTATTTGGGACGGAGAATGAAAAACTGTTTTTT. Translation: CASSLFGTENEKLFF.

The chain couples TRBV20-1 to TRBJ1-1, with 8 positions matching TRBD1. The V and J ends lost 5 bases and 11 bases, in that order; junction bases with no gene match: 7. The CDR3 totals 11 residues. Germline-derived CDR1 and CDR2 are DFQATT and SNEGSKA (reference sequence). CDR3 in amino acids: CSAQGQGSAFF. In DNA form, the CDR3 reads TGCAGTGCTCAAGGACAGGGATCGGCTTTCTTT.

This clone has only a few counts. This chain joins TRBV30 and TRBJ1-3; 7 bases are a match to TRBD1. The junction had 10 bases not matched to a gene; V was cut back by 3 bases and J by 2 bases. The length of the CDR3 is 16 residues. Germline V lookup: CDR1 GTSNPN, CDR2 SVGIG (reference sequence). This CDR3 reads CAWRHIQGRTGNTIYF. In nucleotides, the CDR3 is TGTGCCTGGAGGCACATACAGGGGCGAACTGGAAACACCATATATTTT.

This clone has more than one count but fewer than ten. V is TRBV7-2 and J is TRBJ2-7; tentatively, D is TRBD2 (6 bases). The germline CDR1 and CDR2 sequences are SGHTA and FQGNSA. With 8 bases removed from V and 4 bases from J, the gap between germline ends came to 12 bases. The CDR3 is 12 amino acids. The CDR3 region is CASSMAGYEQYF. For the CDR3, the DNA is TGTGCCAGCTCCATGGCGGGATACGAGCAGTACTTC.

This chain connects TRBV4-3 to TRBJ1-1, with 9 positions matching TRBD1. The germline CDR1 and CDR2 sequences are LGHNA and YSLEER. This CDR3 spans 16 amino acids. J was trimmed by 1 base and V by 3 bases; bases with no gene match: 6. The CDR3 loop is CASSQETGGRNTEAFF. The DNA of the CDR3 is TGCGCCAGCAGCCAGGAAACAGGGGGCCGGAACACTGAAGCTTTCTTT.

This clone was seen only a few times. The chain couples TRBV4-1 to TRBJ2-7; 8 nucleotides agree with TRBD2. Germline V gene sequence: CDR1 MGHRA, CDR2 YSYEKL. The CDR3 runs 15 residues. After removal of 4 bases from V and 1 base from J, the junction contained 6 bases not matched to a gene. The chain's CDR3 is CASSRTSGESYEQYF. The DNA of the CDR3 is TGCGCCAGCAGCCGAACTAGCGGAGAGTCCTACGAGCAGTACTTC.

V usage is TRBV7-9 and J usage is TRBJ2-7; 9 bases match TRBD2. V gave up 10 bases and J gave up 5 bases; unmatched junction bases: 12. This CDR3 has 14 residues. From germline, CDR1 is SEHNR and CDR2 FQNEAQ (reference sequence). The CDR3: CATAGREGRDEQYF. The CDR3 nucleotides read TGTGCCACAGCGGGGCGGGAGGGCCGCGACGAGCAGTACTTC.

This clone was detected only a few times. The V gene is TRBV30, the J gene TRBJ2-3; the D call may be TRBD1 or TRBD2 (5 bases each). Germline V gene sequence: CDR1 GTSNPN, CDR2 SVGIG (reference sequence). The ends were cut back, 3 bases at V and 1 base at J, with 8 bases in the middle. The CDR3 is made up of 13 amino acids. This chain's CDR3 is CAWSGDRTDTQYF. The CDR3 DNA is TGTGCCTGGAGCGGGGACCGCACAGATACGCAGTATTTT.

Details on this clone: The junction and the germline gene differ at one end; a read error may be behind it. The genes are TRBV7-7 and TRBJ2-5; 7 bases match TRBD1. Per the germline V gene, CDR1 is SSHAT and CDR2 is FNYEAQ (reference sequence). The CDR3 is made up of 16 amino acids. The CDR3 is CASSSTSRGLGETQYF. DNA of the CDR3: TGTGCTAGCAGCTCCACCTCGAGGGGGCTGGGAGAGACCCAGTACTTC.

This clone was picked up a small number of times. The chain is built from TRBV7-9 and TRBJ2-5; D might be TRBD2 (6 bases). The CDR3 has 16 amino acids. The ends were cut back, 5 bases at V and 2 bases at J, with 18 bases in the middle. Germline CDR1 is SEHNR and CDR2 is FQNEAQ (reference sequence). The chain's CDR3 is CASSPLPRGNQETQYF. DNA of the CDR3: TGTGCCAGCAGCCCACTCCCCCGCGGGAATCAAGAGACCCAGTACTTC. The whole variable domain, remainder taken from reference TRBV7-9 and TRBJ2-5, is DTGVSQNPRHKITKRGQNVTFRCDPISEHNRLYWYRQTLGQGPEFLTYFQNEAQLEKSRLLSDRFSAERPKGSFSTLEIQRTEQGDSAMYLCASSPLPRGNQETQYFGPGTRLLVL.